Reported below is one TCR beta chain. TCRdb processed the 5' RACE reads anew with MiXCR; each CDR3 protein has one entry. The sample consists of approximately 600,000 distinct CDR3 sequences, 10% to 15% of them appearing once. The source of the sample is a study of T cells after yellow fever vaccination. Germline CDR1 SQVTM, CDR2 ANQGSEA. The CDR3 is made up of 15 amino acids. Trimming took 7 bases from V and 1 from J, leaving 16 bases between them. Source: PBMCs, taken on the day of the yellow fever booster vaccination. This receptor was obtained from a man aged 25-45 years who received the YFV17D yellow fever vaccine. The chain joins TRBV29-1 to TRBJ2-2, with D perhaps matching TRBD2 (6 bases). CDR3 DNA: TGCAGCGCCGCGCGGGGCCTAATGAACACCGGGGAGCTGTTTTTT. Residues: CSAARGLMNTGELFF.